The text below deals with one T cell receptor beta chain. Its specificity is not known. Per germline, CDR1 MNHEY and CDR2 SVGAGI. V lost 6 bases and J lost 4, with 15 bases in between. The CDR3 extends over 14 amino acids. This sample was taken from a study of circulating and synovial CD4+ cells in juvenile arthritis. Overall study findings and caveats: Compared with bulk blood, circulating pathogenic-like lymphocytes shared substantially more CDR3 sequences with synovial T cells. Circulating pathogenic-like and bulk T cells looked alike by Vbeta family usage.

Profiled with immunoSEQ multiplex PCR; TCRdb holds only in-frame clones, not every one. Of about 32,000 clones in the sample, 90% to 95% were seen once. The sequence was collected from a human donor with juvenile idiopathic arthritis. V and J are TRBV6-5 and TRBJ2-5; D possibly corresponds to TRBD2 (5 bases). Input material: CD4+ T cells from blood. For the CDR3, the DNA is TGTGCCAGCAGACGGGGTACCCTCACAGAGACCCAGTACTTC. Its protein is CASRRGTLTETQYF.